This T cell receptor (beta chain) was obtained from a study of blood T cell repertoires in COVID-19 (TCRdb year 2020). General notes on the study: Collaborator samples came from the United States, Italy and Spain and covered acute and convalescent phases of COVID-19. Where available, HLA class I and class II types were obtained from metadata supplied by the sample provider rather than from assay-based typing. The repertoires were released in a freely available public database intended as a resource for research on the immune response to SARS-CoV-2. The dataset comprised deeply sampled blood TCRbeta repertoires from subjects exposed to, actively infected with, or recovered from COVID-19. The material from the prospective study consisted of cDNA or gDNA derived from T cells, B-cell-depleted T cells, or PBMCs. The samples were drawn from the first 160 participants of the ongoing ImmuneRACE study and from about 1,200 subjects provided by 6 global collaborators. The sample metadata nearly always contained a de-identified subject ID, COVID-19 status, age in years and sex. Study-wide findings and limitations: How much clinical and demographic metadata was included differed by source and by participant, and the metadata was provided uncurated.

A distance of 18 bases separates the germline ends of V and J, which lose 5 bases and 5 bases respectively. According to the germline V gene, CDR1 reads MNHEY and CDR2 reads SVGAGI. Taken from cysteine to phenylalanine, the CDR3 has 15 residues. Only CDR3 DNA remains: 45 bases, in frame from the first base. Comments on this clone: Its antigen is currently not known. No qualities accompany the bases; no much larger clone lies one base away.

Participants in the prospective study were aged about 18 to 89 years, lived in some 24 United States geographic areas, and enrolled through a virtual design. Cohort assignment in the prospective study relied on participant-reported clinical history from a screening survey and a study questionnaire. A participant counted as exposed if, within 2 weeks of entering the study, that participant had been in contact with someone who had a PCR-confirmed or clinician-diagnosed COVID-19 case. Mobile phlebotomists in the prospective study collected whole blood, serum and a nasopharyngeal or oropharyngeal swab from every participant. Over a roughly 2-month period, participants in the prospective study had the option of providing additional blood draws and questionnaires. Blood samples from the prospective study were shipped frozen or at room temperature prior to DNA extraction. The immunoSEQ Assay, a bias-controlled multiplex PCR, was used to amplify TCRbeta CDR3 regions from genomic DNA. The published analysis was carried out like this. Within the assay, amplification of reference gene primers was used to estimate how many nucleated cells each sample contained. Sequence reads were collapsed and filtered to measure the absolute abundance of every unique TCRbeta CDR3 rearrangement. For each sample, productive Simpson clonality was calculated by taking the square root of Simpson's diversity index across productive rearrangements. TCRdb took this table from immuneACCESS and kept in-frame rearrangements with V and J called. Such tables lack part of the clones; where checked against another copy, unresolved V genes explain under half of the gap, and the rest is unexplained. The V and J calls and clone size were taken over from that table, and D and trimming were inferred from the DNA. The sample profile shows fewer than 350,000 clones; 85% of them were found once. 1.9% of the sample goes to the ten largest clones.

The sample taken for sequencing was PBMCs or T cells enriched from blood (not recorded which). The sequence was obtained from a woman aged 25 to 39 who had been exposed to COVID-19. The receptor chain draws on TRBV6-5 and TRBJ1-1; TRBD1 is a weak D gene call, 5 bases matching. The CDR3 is CASSPWVGPETEAFF. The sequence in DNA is TGTGCCAGCAGTCCCTGGGTGGGGCCCGAGACTGAAGCTTTCTTT.